The sequence of this T cell receptor beta chain was determined in a study of regulatory T cells in long-lasting Graves disease. CDR3 length: 16 residues. Trimming pared 4 bases from V and 3 bases from J, leaving 18 bases between. The time point was: newly diagnosed GD, antithyroid drugs for less than 3 months. Preparation of the TCR library used RNA extracted from PBMCs. Building of the TCR beta libraries involved iRepertoire HTBI primers and Arm-PCR of CDR3 regions. TCRdb re-derived calls from the multiplex PCR reads in MiXCR, one entry per CDR3 protein. The data contain 360,000 or so distinct CDR3 sequences, approximately 16% of them seen just once; the ten biggest clones take up 30%. This clonotype was seen ten or more times. This same sample was also taken into another study, of T cells in Graves' hyperthyroidism and ophthalmopathy.

The TCR originated in a man aged 35-49 years with Graves disease. The material was peripheral blood mononuclear cells (PBMCs), obtained at new diagnosis, from a patient treated with antithyroid drugs. The chain joins TRBV12-3 or TRBV12-4 to TRBJ1-2; D might be TRBD1 (6 bases). CDR3 residues: CASSSGLQGPHYGYTF. CDR3 nucleotides: TGTGCCAGCAGTTCGGGGCTACAGGGCCCACACTATGGCTACACCTTC.